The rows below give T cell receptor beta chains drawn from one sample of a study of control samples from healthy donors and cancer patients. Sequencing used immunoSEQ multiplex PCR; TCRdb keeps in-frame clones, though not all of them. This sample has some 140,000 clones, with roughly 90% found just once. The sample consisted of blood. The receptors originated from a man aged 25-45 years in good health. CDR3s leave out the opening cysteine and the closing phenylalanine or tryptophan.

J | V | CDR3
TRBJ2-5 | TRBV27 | ASSLKGGSTETQY
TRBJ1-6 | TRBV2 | ASTDRGLVNSPLH
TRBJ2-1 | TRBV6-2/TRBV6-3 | ASSPGTSGIYNEQF
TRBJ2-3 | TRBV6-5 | ASSGDPSTDTQY
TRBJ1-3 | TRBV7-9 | ASSFDRLSGNTIY
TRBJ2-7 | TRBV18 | ASSRGGQKFYEQY
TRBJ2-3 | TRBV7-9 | ASSLYSSGGSSTDTQY
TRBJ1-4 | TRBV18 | ASSPRGTATNEKLF
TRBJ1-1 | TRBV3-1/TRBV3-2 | ASSLIRDSEAF
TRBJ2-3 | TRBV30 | AWSTADTQY
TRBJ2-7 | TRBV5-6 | ASSPTSGSYEQY
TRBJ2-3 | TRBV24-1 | ATSDRMTSASTDTQY
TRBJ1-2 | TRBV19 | ASTNTAYYGYT
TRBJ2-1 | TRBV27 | ARPVGRDREADEQF
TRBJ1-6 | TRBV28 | ASSLLTGLYNSPLH
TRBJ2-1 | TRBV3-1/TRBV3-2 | ASSQAKRQF
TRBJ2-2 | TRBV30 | AWTQWGTSDGITGELF
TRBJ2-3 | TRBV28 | ASSSADRLGADTQY
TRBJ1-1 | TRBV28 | ASSLAGIMNTEAF
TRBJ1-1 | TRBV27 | ASSLWSGLNTEAF
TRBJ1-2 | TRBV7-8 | ASSLAHRNYGYT
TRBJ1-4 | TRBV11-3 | ASGRTGANEKLF
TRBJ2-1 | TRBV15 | ATGTGDYNEQF
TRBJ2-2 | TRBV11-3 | AGSGTENTGELF